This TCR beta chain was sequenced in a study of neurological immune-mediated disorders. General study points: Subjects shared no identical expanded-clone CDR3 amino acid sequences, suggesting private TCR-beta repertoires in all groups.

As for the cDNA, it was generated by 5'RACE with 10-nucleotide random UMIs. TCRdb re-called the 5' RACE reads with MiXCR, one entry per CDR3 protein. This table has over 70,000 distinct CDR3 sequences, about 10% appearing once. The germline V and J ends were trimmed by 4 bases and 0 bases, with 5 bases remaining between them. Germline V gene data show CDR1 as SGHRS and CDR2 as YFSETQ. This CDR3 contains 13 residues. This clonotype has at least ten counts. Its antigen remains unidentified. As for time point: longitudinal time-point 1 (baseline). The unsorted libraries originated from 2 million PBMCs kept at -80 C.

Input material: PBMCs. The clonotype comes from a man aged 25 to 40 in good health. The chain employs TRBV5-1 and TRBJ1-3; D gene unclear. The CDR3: CASSLSSGNTIYF. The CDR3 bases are TGCGCCAGCAGCCTAAGCTCTGGAAACACCATATATTTT.